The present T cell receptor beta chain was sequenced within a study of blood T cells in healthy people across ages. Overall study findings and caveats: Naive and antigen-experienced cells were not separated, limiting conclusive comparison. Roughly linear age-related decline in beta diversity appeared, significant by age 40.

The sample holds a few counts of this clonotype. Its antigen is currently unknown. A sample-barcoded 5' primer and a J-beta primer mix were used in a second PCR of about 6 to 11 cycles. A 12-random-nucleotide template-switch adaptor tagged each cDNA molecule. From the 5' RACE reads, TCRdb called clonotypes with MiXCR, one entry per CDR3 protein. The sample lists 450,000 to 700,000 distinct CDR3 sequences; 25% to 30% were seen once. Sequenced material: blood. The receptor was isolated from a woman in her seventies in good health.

The CDR3 is CASSLVGTGTDTQYF. CDR3 nucleotides: TGCGCCAGCAGCCTTGTTGGGACAGGCACAGATACGCAGTATTTT. V usage is TRBV4-3 and J usage is TRBJ2-3, with 7 positions matching TRBD1. V lost 4 bases to trimming and J lost 1 base; unmatched junction nucleotides: 5. The CDR3 totals 15 residues. Germline CDR1 and CDR2: LGHNA and YSLEER.